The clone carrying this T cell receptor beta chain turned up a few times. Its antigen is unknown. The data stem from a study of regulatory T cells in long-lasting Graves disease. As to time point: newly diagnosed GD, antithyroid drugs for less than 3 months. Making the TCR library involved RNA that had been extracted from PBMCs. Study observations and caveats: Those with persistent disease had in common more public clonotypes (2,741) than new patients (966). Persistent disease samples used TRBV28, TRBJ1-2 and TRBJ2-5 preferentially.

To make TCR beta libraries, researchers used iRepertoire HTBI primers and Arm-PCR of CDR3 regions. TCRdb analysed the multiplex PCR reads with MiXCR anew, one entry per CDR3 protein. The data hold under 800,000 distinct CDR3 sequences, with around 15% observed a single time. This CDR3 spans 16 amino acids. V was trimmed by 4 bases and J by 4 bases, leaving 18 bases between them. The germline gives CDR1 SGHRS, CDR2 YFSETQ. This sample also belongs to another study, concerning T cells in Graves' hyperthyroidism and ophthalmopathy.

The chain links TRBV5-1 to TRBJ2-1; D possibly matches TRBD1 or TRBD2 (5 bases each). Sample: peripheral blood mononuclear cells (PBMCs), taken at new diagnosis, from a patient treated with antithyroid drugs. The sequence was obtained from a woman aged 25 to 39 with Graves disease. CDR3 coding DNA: TGCGCCAGCAGCGAGGAAGGGGACCTCTATTACAATGAGCAGTTCTTC. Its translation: CASSEEGDLYYNEQFF.